A single sample is the source of the 4 T cell receptor beta chains below, sequenced in a study of blood T cell repertoires in COVID-19. TCRdb keeps only in-frame clones here, not all; method: immunoSEQ multiplex PCR. The data hold tens of thousands of clones, with more than 85% observed a single time. The sample taken for sequencing was peripheral blood. These receptors were taken from a man aged 55 to 70 with acute or convalescent COVID-19.

The rearrangement uses TRBV7-2 and TRBJ2-3; D ambiguous. Germline lookup yields CDR1 SGHTA and CDR2 FQGNSA. Deletions cut 3 bases from V and 2 bases from J, with 12 bases between. The CDR3 is 15 residues long. The CDR3 DNA sequence: TGTGCCAGCAGCTTGTCACAGATAAACACAGATACGCAGTATTTT. Its protein product is CASSLSQINTDTQYF.

This chain connects TRBV28 to TRBJ2-7; no clear D. V was clipped by 6 bases and J by 12 bases, with 18 bases between them. CDR3 length equals 12 residues. Germline loops: CDR1 MDHEN, CDR2 SYDVKM. CDR3 region: CASRQPPTVAYF. The CDR3 nucleotides are TGTGCCAGCAGGCAACCTCCCACCGTAGCGTACTTC. Full variable domain (rest looked up from reference TRBV28 and TRBJ2-7): DVKVTQSSRYLVKRTGEKVFLECVQDMDHENMFWYRQDPGLGLRLIYFSYDVKMKEKGDIPEGYSVSREKKERFSLILESASTNQTSMYLCASRQPPTVAYFGPGTRLTVT.

The chain has TRBV19 and TRBJ1-5, with D tentatively TRBD1 (5 bases). This CDR3 has 14 amino acids. V gave up 4 bases and J gave up 1 base, with 8 bases separating them. Per the germline V gene, CDR1 is LNHDA and CDR2 is SQIVND (reference sequence). The CDR3 region has the DNA TGTGCCAGTAGTAAGGGGTTAAGCAATCAGCCCCAGCATTTT. Its translation: CASSKGLSNQPQHF. Based on the CDR3 plus reference TRBV19 and TRBJ1-5, the full variable domain is DGGITQSPKYLFRKEGQNVTLSCEQNLNHDAMYWYRQDPGQGLRLIYYSQIVNDFQKGDIAEGYSVSREKKESFPLTVTSAQKNPTAFYLCASSKGLSNQPQHFGDGTRLSIL.

The V and J genes are TRBV7-9 and TRBJ1-4, with 10 bases identical to TRBD1. V dropped 3 bases and J dropped 6; count of bases not matched to a gene: 4. CDR3 length: 15 residues. The germline V gene encodes CDR1 SEHNR and CDR2 FQNEAQ (reference sequence). The CDR3 is CASSFQGTGDEKLFF. The CDR3 DNA reads TGTGCCAGCAGCTTTCAAGGGACAGGGGATGAAAAACTGTTTTTT.